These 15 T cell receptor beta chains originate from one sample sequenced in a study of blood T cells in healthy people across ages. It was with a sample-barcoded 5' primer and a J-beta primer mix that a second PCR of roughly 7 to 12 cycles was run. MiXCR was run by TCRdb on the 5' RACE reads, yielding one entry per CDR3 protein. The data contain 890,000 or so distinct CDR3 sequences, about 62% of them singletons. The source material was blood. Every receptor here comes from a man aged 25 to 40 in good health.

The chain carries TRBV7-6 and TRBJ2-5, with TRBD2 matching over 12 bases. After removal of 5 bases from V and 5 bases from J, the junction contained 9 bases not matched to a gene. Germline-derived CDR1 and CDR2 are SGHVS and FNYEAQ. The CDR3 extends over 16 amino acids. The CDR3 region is CASSDRLAGAGETQYF. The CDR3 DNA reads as TGTGCCAGCAGCGACAGACTAGCGGGGGCTGGGGAGACCCAGTACTTC.

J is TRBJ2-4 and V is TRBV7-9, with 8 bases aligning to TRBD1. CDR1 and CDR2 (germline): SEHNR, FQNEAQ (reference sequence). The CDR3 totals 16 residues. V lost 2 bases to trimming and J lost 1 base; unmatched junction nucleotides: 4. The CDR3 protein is CASSLSTGVAKNIQYF. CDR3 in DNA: TGTGCCAGCAGCTTATCGACAGGGGTGGCCAAAAACATTCAGTACTTC.

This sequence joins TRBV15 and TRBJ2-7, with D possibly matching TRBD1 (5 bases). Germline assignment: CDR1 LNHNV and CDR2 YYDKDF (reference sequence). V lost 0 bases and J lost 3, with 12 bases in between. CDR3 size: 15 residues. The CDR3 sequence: CATSRDRDSFYEQYF. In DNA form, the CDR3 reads TGTGCCACCAGCAGAGATCGAGACAGTTTCTACGAGCAGTACTTC.

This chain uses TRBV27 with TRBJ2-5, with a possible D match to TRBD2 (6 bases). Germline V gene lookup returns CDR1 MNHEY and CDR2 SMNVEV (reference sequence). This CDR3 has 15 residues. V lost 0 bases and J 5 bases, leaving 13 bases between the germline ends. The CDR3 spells CASSLSEGGWETQYF. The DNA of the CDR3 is TGTGCCAGCAGTTTATCGGAGGGTGGCTGGGAGACCCAGTACTTC.

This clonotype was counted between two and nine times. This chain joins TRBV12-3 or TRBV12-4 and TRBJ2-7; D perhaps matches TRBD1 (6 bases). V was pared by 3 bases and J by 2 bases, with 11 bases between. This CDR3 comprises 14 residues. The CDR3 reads CASSFRTETYEQYF. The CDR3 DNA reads TGTGCCAGCAGTTTCAGGACAGAAACCTACGAGCAGTACTTC.

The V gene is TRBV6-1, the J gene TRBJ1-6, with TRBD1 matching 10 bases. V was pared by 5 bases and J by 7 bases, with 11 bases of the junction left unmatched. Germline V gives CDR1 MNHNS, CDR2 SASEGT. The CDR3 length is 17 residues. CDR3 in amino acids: CASSRQGASGINSPLHF. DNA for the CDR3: TGTGCCAGCAGTCGACAGGGGGCTTCGGGGATAAATTCACCCCTCCACTTT.

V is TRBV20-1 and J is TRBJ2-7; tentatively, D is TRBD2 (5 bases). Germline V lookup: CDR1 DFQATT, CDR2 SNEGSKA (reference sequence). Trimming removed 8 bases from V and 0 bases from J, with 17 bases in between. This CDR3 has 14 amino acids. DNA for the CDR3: TGCAGTTCCTCCGGAGCGGTCAACTCCTACGAGCAGTACTTC. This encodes CSSSGAVNSYEQYF.

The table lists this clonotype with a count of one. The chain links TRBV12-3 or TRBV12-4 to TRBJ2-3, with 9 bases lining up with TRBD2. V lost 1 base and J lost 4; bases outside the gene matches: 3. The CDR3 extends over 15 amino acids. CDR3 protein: CASSLVSGSADTQYF. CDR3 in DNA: TGTGCCAGCAGTTTAGTTAGCGGGAGCGCAGATACGCAGTATTTT.

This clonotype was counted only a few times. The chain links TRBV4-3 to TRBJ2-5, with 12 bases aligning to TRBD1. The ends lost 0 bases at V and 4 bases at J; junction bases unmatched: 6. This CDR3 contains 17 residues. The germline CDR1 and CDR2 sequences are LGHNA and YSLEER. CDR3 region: CASSQDAGQGAGETQYF. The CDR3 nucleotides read TGCGCCAGCAGCCAAGATGCGGGACAGGGGGCGGGAGAGACCCAGTACTTC.

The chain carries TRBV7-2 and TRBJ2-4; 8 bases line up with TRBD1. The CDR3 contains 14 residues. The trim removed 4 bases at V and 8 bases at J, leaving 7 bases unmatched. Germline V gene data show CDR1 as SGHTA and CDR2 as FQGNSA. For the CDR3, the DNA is TGTGCCAGCAGCTCCGGGCAGGGGGCATACATTCAGTACTTC. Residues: CASSSGQGAYIQYF.

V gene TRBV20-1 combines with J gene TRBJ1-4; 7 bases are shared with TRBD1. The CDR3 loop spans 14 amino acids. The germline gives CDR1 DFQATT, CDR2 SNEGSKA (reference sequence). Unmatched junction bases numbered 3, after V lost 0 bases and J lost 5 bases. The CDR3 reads CSARDRGGNEKLFF. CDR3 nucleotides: TGCAGTGCTAGAGACAGGGGGGGGAATGAAAAACTGTTTTTT.

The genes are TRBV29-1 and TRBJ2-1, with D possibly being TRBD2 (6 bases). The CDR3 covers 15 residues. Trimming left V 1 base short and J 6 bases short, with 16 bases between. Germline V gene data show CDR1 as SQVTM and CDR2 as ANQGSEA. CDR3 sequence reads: CSVEGTSGGSNEQFF. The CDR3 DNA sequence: TGCAGCGTTGAAGGGACTTCTGGAGGGTCCAATGAGCAGTTCTTC.

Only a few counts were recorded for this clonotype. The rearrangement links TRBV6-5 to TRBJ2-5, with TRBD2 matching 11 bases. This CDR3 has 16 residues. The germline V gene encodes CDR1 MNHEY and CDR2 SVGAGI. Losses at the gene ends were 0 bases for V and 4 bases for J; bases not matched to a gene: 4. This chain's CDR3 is CASSYSSSGGAETQYF. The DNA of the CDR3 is TGTGCCAGCAGTTACTCGAGTAGCGGGGGGGCAGAGACCCAGTACTTC.

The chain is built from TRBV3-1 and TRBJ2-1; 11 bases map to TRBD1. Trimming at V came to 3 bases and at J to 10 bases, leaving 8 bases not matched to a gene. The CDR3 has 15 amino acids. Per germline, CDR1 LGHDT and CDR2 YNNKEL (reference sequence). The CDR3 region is CASSQGQGGIGEQFF. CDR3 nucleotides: TGTGCCAGCAGCCAGGGACAGGGGGGAATCGGGGAGCAGTTCTTC.

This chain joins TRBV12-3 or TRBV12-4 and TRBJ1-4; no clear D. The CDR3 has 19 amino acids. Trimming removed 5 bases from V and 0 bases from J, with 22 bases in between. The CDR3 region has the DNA TGTGCCAGCAGTCCCCTACGGGGTCAGACCGTTGCAACTAATGAAAAACTGTTTTTT. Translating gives CASSPLRGQTVATNEKLFF.